This TCR beta chain stems from a study of shared clonotypes between healthy human individuals. The V segment lost 4 bases and the J segment 7 bases; nucleotides outside the gene matches: 16. From germline, CDR1 is SGHAT and CDR2 FQNNGV. This CDR3 region has 17 residues. Study results and caveats: When compared with the clonotypes that were shared by all four sorted-subset donors, the non-shared clonotypes turned out to have lower generation probabilities. A generally larger estimated richness was seen in naive subsets than in memory subsets.

A remark on this clone: The antigen is undetermined.

Sequencing used immunoSEQ multiplex PCR; TCRdb keeps in-frame clones, though not all of them. The data contain 2,500,000 or so clones, roughly 93% of them singletons. Donors were healthy HIV-negative adults without recent acute infections or vaccinations. Naive CD4+ cells were CD45RA-selected; the remaining cells were memory. The chain uses TRBV11-2 and TRBJ2-1, with 7 positions matching TRBD2. The source material was naive CD4+ T cells from PBMCs. The subset here: CD45RA+ positively selected. The TCR sequence derives from a man in his late teens or twenties in good health. Some clones in this sample may be carry-over from other donors' samples. In DNA, the CDR3 is TGTGCCAGCAGCTCACTAAAAACAGCGGGACGCCCTAATGAGCAGTTCTTC. This encodes CASSSLKTAGRPNEQFF.